This TCR beta chain was identified in a study of blood T cell repertoires in COVID-19. Study context: COVID-19 samples, acute and convalescent, were from the United States, Italy and Spain. T cells, B-cell-depleted T cells, or PBMCs provided the cDNA or gDNA that served as material.

Authors' processing steps: Estimated nucleated cell counts came from reference gene primer amplification. Clones were read by immunoSEQ multiplex PCR, and TCRdb kept only the in-frame ones, dropping some. The D gene and trimming were derived from the DNA, and the V and J assignments and clone size from that table. Found here are roughly 87,000 clones, about 87% of them singletons; the top ten hold over 0.35%. This CDR3 region has 15 residues. CDR1 and CDR2 from the germline V gene are LNHDA and SQIVND (reference sequence). Between the trimmed V and J ends, which lost 7 bases and 6 bases, there was a span of 20 bases.

Sequencing was carried out using peripheral blood. The chain combines TRBV19 with TRBJ2-3; D is possibly TRBD1 (6 bases). This clonotype originated in a man aged 55-75 years with acute or convalescent COVID-19. CDR3 amino acids: CASKFLQGMADTQYF. Written as DNA, the CDR3 is TGTGCCAGTAAGTTTTTGCAGGGGATGGCGGATACGCAGTATTTT.